This TCR beta chain was captured by sequencing in a study of blood T cell repertoires in COVID-19. Study information: Acute and convalescent COVID-19 samples came from the United States, Italy and Spain. T cells, B-cell-depleted T cells, or PBMCs supplied cDNA or gDNA.

The germline V gene has CDR1 SGHTA and CDR2 FQGTGA. The ends lost 2 bases at V and 7 bases at J; junction bases unmatched: 14. The CDR3 runs to 17 residues. In this sample, this clone turned up a few times. As handled by the study authors: It was from reference gene primer amplification that nucleated cell counts were estimated. The assay was immunoSEQ multiplex PCR, and TCRdb's table has in-frame clones only and misses some. V and J calls and clone size are copied from that table; D and trimming were computed from the DNA. The sample contains almost 80,000 clones, roughly 85% of which appear only once.

V is TRBV7-3 and J is TRBJ2-1; 7 bases align to TRBD2. The sequence came from a woman in her 70s with acute or convalescent COVID-19. The sample taken for sequencing was peripheral blood. The CDR3 here is CASSLRPQASGENEQFF. The CDR3 DNA is TGTGCCAGCAGCTTACGGCCGCAGGCTAGCGGTGAGAATGAGCAGTTCTTC.